This TCR beta chain was observed in a study of CD8 T cells in Susac syndrome. This clonotype is a singleton in its sample. FACS was used to enrich TEMRA cells, whereas the CD8+ and CD4+ T cells were obtained by negative isolation. Germline CDR1 and CDR2: SGHRS and YFSETQ. The germline V and J ends were trimmed by 3 bases and 7 bases, with 17 bases remaining between them. The CDR3 consists of 16 residues. Random hexamers were used to reverse transcribe roughly 0.5 to 1 ug of RNA. TCRdb itself ran the immunoSEQ multiplex PCR reads through MiXCR, one entry per CDR3 protein. The table has roughly 180,000 distinct CDR3 sequences, about 95% seen once.

The clonotype originates from a human donor with Susac syndrome. This chain connects TRBV5-1 to TRBJ1-6; the D is unclear. Sequenced input: CD4+ T cells from PBMCs. The CDR3 bases are TGCGCCAGCAGCTCATCCGCCAGAACCTTAAATTCACCCCTCCACTTT. Residues: CASSSSARTLNSPLHF.